This T cell receptor beta chain is drawn from a study of technical replicates of blood from a few donors (dated by TCRdb to 2016 to 2017). Libraries were constructed by the immunoSEQ multiplex PCR assay. As stored in TCRdb, this immuneACCESS dataset retains in-frame rearrangements with V and J assigned. A fraction of the clones does not appear; measured against another copy, unresolved V genes explain less than half of the discrepancy, and the remainder lacks a known reason. The table for this sample lists 78,000 or so clones; roughly 90% of them were counted only once. In total, the top ten clones hold about 0.38% of the sample. Comments on this clone: The antigen this receptor binds is unknown. It has no much larger one-base neighbor in the sample; base qualities were not kept.

Germline trimming amounts to 3 bases on V and 1 base on J, with 10 as the count of junction bases outside the gene matches. The CDR3, from cysteine to phenylalanine, totals 18 residues. Solely the CDR3 DNA is kept, with 54 bases framed from the first base. Based on the germline V gene, the CDR1 and CDR2 sequences are SGHDT and YYEEEE. The clonotype originates from a human donor in good health. Sequencing input: T cells isolated from PBMCs. The rearranged segments are TRBV5-6 and TRBJ2-2; TRBD1 lines up with 9 middle nucleotides. The CDR3 amino acid sequence is: CASSSQDRGGLNTGELFF. The nucleotides are TGTGCCAGCAGCTCACAAGACAGGGGGGGACTGAACACCGGGGAGCTGTTTTTT.